A selection of T cell receptor beta chains follows, all from one sample in a study of CD8 T cells in ankylosing spondylitis. A single record per CDR3 protein comes from TCRdb applying MiXCR to the 5' RACE reads. The data show more than 600,000 distinct CDR3 sequences, under 20% seen once. Specimen: blood, either unsorted or a sorted T cell fraction (not recorded which). Receptors were obtained from a male donor with ankylosing spondylitis. CDR3s include the opening cysteine and the closing phenylalanine or tryptophan. D genes are given only for firm matches. The size of a clone is reported for some rows only, either as once, few or many, or as a class for expanded clones.

size | J | V | D | CDR3 | DNA
NA | TRBJ2-3 | TRBV12-3/TRBV12-4 | NA | CASSYIDTQYF | TGTGCCAGCAGTTACATTGATACGCAGTATTTT
few | TRBJ1-5 | TRBV12-3/TRBV12-4 | NA | CASSFGATQPQHF | TGTGCCAGCAGTTTTGGCGCGACTCAGCCCCAGCATTTT
few | TRBJ1-5 | TRBV12-3/TRBV12-4 | TRBD1 | CASSHRGREPQHF | TGTGCCAGCAGCCACAGGGGGAGAGAGCCCCAGCATTTT
NA | TRBJ2-7 | TRBV6-5 | NA | CASSYPHSPPGTPSYEQYF | TGTGCCAGCAGTTACCCTCATTCCCCTCCCGGGACACCATCCTACGAGCAGTACTTC
NA | TRBJ2-3 | TRBV9 | TRBD2 | CASSPPSGGGLDTQYF | TGTGCCAGCAGCCCCCCCTCGGGAGGGGGTTTAGATACGCAGTATTTT
NA | TRBJ2-1 | TRBV11-3 | TRBD1 | CASSRRQGYYNEQFF | TGTGCCAGCAGCAGACGACAGGGCTACTACAATGAGCAGTTCTTC
few | TRBJ2-1 | TRBV27 | TRBD2 | CASSLLTSAYNEQFF | TGTGCCAGCAGTTTATTGACTAGCGCCTACAATGAGCAGTTCTTC
NA | TRBJ2-3 | TRBV19 | NA | CASSIVGTPTDTQYF | TGTGCCAGTAGTATAGTCGGGACTCCCACAGATACGCAGTATTTT
many | TRBJ1-2 | TRBV4-2 | NA | CASSQGNYGYTF | TGTGCCAGCAGCCAGGGGAACTATGGCTACACCTTC
NA | TRBJ2-3 | TRBV6-2/TRBV6-3 | TRBD2 | CASSSAPGSGYTDTQYF | TGTGCCAGCAGTTCCGCCCCGGGTAGCGGGTACACAGATACGCAGTATTTT
NA | TRBJ2-2 | TRBV27 | NA | CASSLPKAGGHTGELFF | TGTGCCAGCAGTTTACCAAAAGCGGGCGGGCACACCGGGGAGCTGTTTTTT
few | TRBJ1-5 | TRBV2 | TRBD1 | CASSSDRGGNQPQHF | TGTGCCAGCAGTTCGGACAGGGGTGGCAATCAGCCCCAGCATTTT
few | TRBJ2-7 | TRBV3-1 | NA | CASSQVGRYEQYF | TGTGCCAGCAGCCAAGTGGGGAGGTACGAGCAGTACTTC
few | TRBJ2-3 | TRBV12-3/TRBV12-4 | NA | CASSLLPAESTDTQYF | TGTGCCAGCAGTTTACTCCCAGCGGAGAGCACAGATACGCAGTATTTT
NA | TRBJ2-7 | TRBV20-1 | NA | CSARWGSGPYEQYF | TGCAGTGCTAGATGGGGCTCGGGGCCCTACGAGCAGTACTTC
few | TRBJ2-2 | TRBV5-1 | NA | CASRLRFFDSPGELFF | TGCGCCAGCAGACTCCGCTTCTTCGACAGTCCCGGGGAGCTGTTTTTT
few | TRBJ2-4 | TRBV20-1 | TRBD2 | CSARSLRLAGLAKNIQYF | TGCAGTGCTAGAAGCCTTAGACTAGCGGGCCTAGCCAAAAACATTCAGTACTTC
NA | TRBJ1-5 | TRBV4-1 | NA | CASSQDSVRSNQPQHF | TGCGCCAGCAGCCAAGATTCGGTCCGTAGCAATCAGCCCCAGCATTTT
few | TRBJ1-5 | TRBV7-9 | NA | CASSLALGNSNQPQHF | TGTGCCAGCAGCTTAGCGTTGGGGAATAGCAATCAGCCCCAGCATTTT
few | TRBJ2-1 | TRBV7-9 | NA | CASSPRDQSEQFF | TGTGCCAGCAGCCCACGGGACCAAAGTGAGCAGTTCTTC
many | TRBJ2-3 | TRBV4-3 | NA | CASSQDGTGGTDTQYF | TGCGCCAGCAGCCAAGATGGGACGGGAGGCACAGATACGCAGTATTTT
few | TRBJ1-1 | TRBV6-2/TRBV6-3 | NA | CASTPGWYTEAFF | TGTGCCAGCACCCCGGGGTGGTACACTGAAGCTTTCTTT
NA | TRBJ2-5 | TRBV12-3/TRBV12-4 | NA | CASGQLMGATQYF | TGTGCCAGCGGACAGCTCATGGGTGCGACCCAGTACTTC
few | TRBJ2-5 | TRBV5-6 | TRBD2 | CASSLAASGRRGIETQYF | TGTGCCAGCAGCTTGGCGGCTAGCGGGAGAAGAGGTATAGAGACCCAGTACTTC
NA | TRBJ2-5 | TRBV6-2/TRBV6-3 | TRBD2 | CASTDSTTSGQETQYF | TGTGCCAGCACCGACAGTACGACTAGCGGCCAAGAGACCCAGTACTTC
NA | TRBJ2-1 | TRBV5-1 | TRBD2 | CASSLGPGTSNEQFF | TGCGCCAGCAGCTTGGGCCCCGGGACTAGCAATGAGCAGTTCTTC
few | TRBJ2-3 | TRBV7-8 | NA | CASGENLGQGQYF | TGTGCCAGCGGCGAAAATCTCGGGCAGGGGCAGTATTTT
few | TRBJ2-1 | TRBV29-1 | TRBD2 | CSVEDQLAVYNEQFF | TGCAGCGTTGAAGATCAACTAGCGGTATACAATGAGCAGTTCTTC
NA | TRBJ1-1 | TRBV7-3 | NA | CASSLMAENTEAFF | TGTGCCAGCAGCTTAATGGCGGAGAACACTGAAGCTTTCTTT
NA | TRBJ2-3 | TRBV28 | NA | CASSPRHRQPQYF | TGTGCCAGCAGTCCCCGACACCGTCAGCCGCAGTATTTT
NA | TRBJ1-1 | TRBV11-3 | NA | CASSPGARDTEAFF | TGTGCCAGCAGCCCGGGGGCGCGAGACACTGAAGCTTTCTTT
NA | TRBJ2-7 | TRBV5-1 | NA | CASSPDRSLIYEQYF | TGCGCCAGCAGCCCAGACAGGTCCCTAATCTACGAGCAGTACTTC
NA | TRBJ2-4 | TRBV28 | NA | CASSSGGGPKNIQYF | TGTGCCAGCAGCTCTGGGGGGGGCCCCAAAAACATTCAGTACTTC
NA | TRBJ2-1 | TRBV11-3 | NA | CASSLVWNRGTEQFF | TGTGCCAGCAGCCTAGTGTGGAATAGGGGGACTGAGCAGTTCTTC
NA | TRBJ1-1 | TRBV7-9 | NA | CASSRDSTFEAFF | TGTGCCAGCAGCCGCGACAGTACTTTTGAAGCTTTCTTT
few | TRBJ2-7 | TRBV7-2 | TRBD2 | CASSLDGGLAGYEQYF | TGTGCCAGCAGCTTAGATGGGGGGCTAGCGGGCTACGAGCAGTACTTC
few | TRBJ2-5 | TRBV5-4 | TRBD2 | CASSLISGDKETQYF | TGTGCCAGCAGCTTGATTAGCGGGGATAAAGAGACCCAGTACTTC
NA | TRBJ1-4 | TRBV12-3/TRBV12-4 | TRBD1 | CASSRGQGYEKLFF | TGTGCCAGCAGCCGTGGACAGGGGTATGAAAAACTGTTTTTT
few | TRBJ1-4 | TRBV12-3/TRBV12-4 | NA | CASSFTEKLFF | TGTGCCAGCAGTTTCACGGAAAAACTGTTTTTT
few | TRBJ2-5 | TRBV20-1 | TRBD2 | CSAWLAGGQETQYF | TGCAGTGCTTGGCTAGCGGGAGGGCAAGAGACCCAGTACTTC
few | TRBJ2-7 | TRBV30 | NA | CAWVHRGYEQYF | TGTGCCTGGGTTCATCGGGGGTACGAGCAGTACTTC
NA | TRBJ2-7 | TRBV4-1 | NA | CASSSPTGGSYEQYF | TGCGCCAGCAGTTCGCCAACTGGGGGTTCCTACGAGCAGTACTTC
NA | TRBJ1-5 | TRBV28 | NA | CASSPTPGRGSNQPQHF | TGTGCCAGCAGCCCTACACCGGGGCGAGGGAGCAATCAGCCCCAGCATTTT
few | TRBJ1-4 | TRBV20-1 | NA | CSARAGGSANEKLFF | TGCAGTGCTAGAGCCGGTGGCTCGGCTAATGAAAAACTGTTTTTT
few | TRBJ2-1 | TRBV28 | NA | CASSSLMSGQFF | TGTGCCAGCAGTTCGCTCATGTCAGGGCAGTTCTTC
NA | TRBJ2-3 | TRBV11-2 | NA | CASSLDATGFTDTQYF | TGTGCCAGCAGCTTAGATGCGACAGGCTTCACAGATACGCAGTATTTT
many | TRBJ2-4 | TRBV6-1 | NA | CASTPAVGDIQYF | TGTGCCAGCACCCCGGCTGTGGGGGACATTCAGTACTTC
NA | TRBJ2-4 | TRBV6-2/TRBV6-3 | TRBD2 | CASSTRLADPYIQYF | TGTGCCAGCAGTACACGACTAGCGGACCCGTACATTCAGTACTTC
NA | TRBJ1-1 | TRBV20-1 | NA | CSASGGVFTATEAFF | TGCAGTGCTAGTGGAGGGGTCTTTACGGCCACTGAAGCTTTCTTT
few | TRBJ2-1 | TRBV11-2 | NA | CASSFGLLSEQFF | TGTGCCAGCAGCTTCGGTTTATTATCCGAGCAGTTCTTC
NA | TRBJ2-1 | TRBV7-2 | TRBD2 | CASSLRRRGGNEQFF | TGTGCCAGCAGCTTACGGCGGCGGGGGGGCAATGAGCAGTTCTTC
NA | TRBJ1-5 | TRBV20-1 | TRBD1 | CSAPRTGSNQPQHF | TGCAGTGCACCCCGGACAGGGAGCAATCAGCCCCAGCATTTT
few | TRBJ1-4 | TRBV30 | NA | CAYDPRGGEKLFF | TGTGCCTACGATCCGCGGGGAGGAGAAAAACTGTTTTTT
NA | TRBJ1-6 | TRBV4-1 | NA | CASSQVGQGSPLHF | TGCGCCAGCAGCCAAGTTGGGCAGGGATCACCCCTCCACTTT
NA | TRBJ1-6 | TRBV3-1 | NA | CASSQDSPGWGANSPLHF | TGTGCCAGCAGCCAAGATAGCCCCGGGTGGGGCGCGAATTCACCCCTCCACTTT
NA | TRBJ2-3 | TRBV4-1 | TRBD2 | CASSQVVAGGPDTQYF | TGCGCCAGCAGCCAAGTCGTAGCGGGGGGTCCAGATACGCAGTATTTT
few | TRBJ2-5 | TRBV5-1 | TRBD1 | CASSLAGGQLQETQYF | TGCGCCAGCAGCTTGGCAGGGGGACAGCTACAAGAGACCCAGTACTTC
NA | TRBJ1-1 | TRBV13 | TRBD1 | CASSYGTGAGTEAFF | TGTGCCAGCAGCTACGGGACAGGGGCAGGGACTGAAGCTTTCTTT
few | TRBJ1-5 | TRBV5-1 | NA | CASSLGGLMGQPQHF | TGCGCCAGCAGCTTGGGGGGGTTGATGGGTCAGCCCCAGCATTTT